This T cell receptor (beta chain) appears in the sequencing data of a study of blood T cell repertoires in COVID-19. Study-level background: The United States, Italy and Spain supplied acute and convalescent COVID-19 samples.

The table came from immunoSEQ multiplex PCR; TCRdb's copy has only in-frame clones and leaves some out. The table lists around 200,000 clones, roughly 80% of them singletons. Per germline, CDR1 LNHNV and CDR2 YYDKDF (reference sequence). V was cut by 5 bases and J by 9 bases, with 12 bases left in between. The length of the CDR3 is 12 residues. Source material: peripheral blood. This chain joins TRBV15 and TRBJ2-3; D gene ambiguous. This TCR derives from a woman between 70 and 85 years old with COVID-19, enrolled during active disease. The DNA of the CDR3 is TGTGCCACCAGCGCCGCGAGCGACACGCAGTATTTT. Translating it yields CATSAASDTQYF.